Reported below is one T cell receptor beta chain. The target of this receptor is not known. No base quality values were provided; no much bigger clone lies one nucleotide off. The data originate from a study of blood T cell repertoires in COVID-19 (dated by TCRdb to the early 2020s). For context, the study as a whole: Samples covering the acute and convalescent phases of COVID-19 were provided by collaborators in the United States, Italy and Spain. The samples were drawn from two sources: the first 160 participants of the ongoing ImmuneRACE study, and 1,254 subjects contributed by 6 global collaborators. Where available, HLA class I and class II types were taken from metadata supplied by the sample provider and were not determined by assay-based typing. A freely available public database, intended as a resource for researchers studying the immune response to SARS-CoV-2, is where the repertoires were released. The material from the prospective study consisted of cDNA or gDNA derived from T cells, B-cell-depleted T cells, or PBMCs. Subjects who had been exposed to COVID-19, were actively infected with it, or had recovered from it provided the deeply sampled blood TCRbeta repertoires that made up the dataset. The sample metadata nearly always contained a de-identified subject ID, COVID-19 status, age in years and sex. Overall study results and their limits: The quantity of clinical and demographic metadata differed by source and by participant and was supplied without curation.

The immunoSEQ Assay, a bias-controlled multiplex PCR, was used to amplify TCRbeta CDR3 regions from genomic DNA. From the authors' description of their analysis: The number of nucleated cells in each sample was estimated by amplification of reference gene primers within the assay. To quantify the absolute abundance of each unique TCRbeta CDR3 rearrangement, sequence reads were collapsed and filtered. For each sample, productive Simpson clonality was calculated as the square root of Simpson's diversity index across productive rearrangements. TCRdb carries this immuneACCESS record with in-frame sequences only. Its versions omit some clonotypes, under half of them owing to an unresolved V gene in the studies checked, with the rest unexplained. V and J calls and clone size come straight from that table; D and trimming were deduced from the DNA. Counted in this sample were under 100,000 clones; approximately 90% of them appeared once. The ten largest clones take up under 10% of the sample.

Each collaborating institution followed its own protocols to collect whole blood in K2EDTA tubes. For TCRbeta analysis, collaborators shipped samples as frozen whole blood, isolated PBMCs, or DNA extracted from either of those sample types. CDR1 and CDR2, per the germline V gene (reference sequence), are GTSNPN and SVGIG. Between the V and J ends, shortened by 4 bases and 1 base respectively, the junction contains 16 bases. The CDR3 spans 15 residues, from the cysteine through the phenylalanine. The entry retains the CDR3 DNA only, 45 bases that are in frame from base 1. Sequenced material: peripheral blood. Rearrangement joined TRBV30 to TRBJ1-1, with no confidently assigned D gene. This TCR was sampled from a man aged 45-60 years with acute or convalescent COVID-19. CDR3 loop: CAWKPTPGRNTEAFF. The DNA reads TGTGCCTGGAAACCTACCCCCGGTCGGAACACTGAAGCTTTCTTT.